This paragraph reports one T cell receptor beta chain. The antigen remains unidentified. Each CDR3 protein gets one entry after TCRdb re-called the 5' RACE reads with MiXCR. In the table there are 1.5 million to 2 million distinct CDR3 sequences, under 35% of which are singletons. The source of the sample is a study of identical twins. Regarding the study as a whole: When twins shared out-of-frame alpha sequences, those sequences had excess low generation probability. In beta out-of-frame sequences, the excess sharing between twins was weaker. With abundant cord blood beta clonotypes, insertions were fewer; memory repertoires showed no such pattern.

Trimming shortened V by 3 bases and J by 1 base, and 7 bases separated the two germline ends. The CDR3 is made up of 14 amino acids. CDR1 is KGHDR, CDR2 SFDVKD, per germline. Sequencing used cord blood. This TCR derives from a newborn girl in good health. The chain links TRBV24-1 to TRBJ2-3; D not certain. DNA of the CDR3: TGTGCCACCAGTGATGGCAGAGGCACAGATACGCAGTATTTT. This translates into CATSDGRGTDTQYF.